One and the same sample provided the 14 T cell receptor beta chains below, sequenced in a study of post-analysis software for immune sequencing data. General study findings and limits: Relative to controls, patients had several TRBV segments at higher frequency, with TRBV5-6, TRBV5-1 and TRBV20-1 among these.

These TCRs' antigens remain unknown. Every TCR beta cDNA library bore unique molecular identifiers. Via MiXCR, TCRdb re-called the PCR reads, giving one row per CDR3 protein. The sample comprises hundreds of thousands of distinct CDR3 sequences, approximately 59% of which are singletons, and over 9% rests with the top ten. Material for sequencing was blood. All receptors derive from a girl aged 2 to 10 with multiple sclerosis.

This clonotype was observed a few times. This chain links TRBV10-2 with TRBJ1-1; the match to TRBD1 covers 8 bases. The CDR3 length is 14 residues. V shed 8 bases, J shed 5 bases, and the junction held 10 bases outside the gene matches. Per the germline V gene, CDR1 is WSHSY and CDR2 is SAAADI. The CDR3 loop reads CASHRTGSETEAFF. The CDR3 DNA sequence: TGCGCCAGCCACCGGACAGGGTCGGAGACTGAAGCTTTCTTT.

The genes are TRBV5-1 and TRBJ2-5, with D perhaps given as TRBD1 or TRBD2 (5 bases each). With the DNA end fitting TRBJ2-7 better, the J assignment may be wrong. The CDR3 has 14 amino acids. Looked up from germline, CDR1 is SGHRS and CDR2 is YFSETQ. The CDR3 reads CASSSGTGPPEQYF. Here the CDR3 DNA reads TGCGCCAGCAGCTCCGGGACCGGCCCTCCCGAGCAGTACTTC.

The chain joins TRBV5-1 to TRBJ2-1, with 13 bases that match TRBD2. J lost 7 bases, V lost 4 bases, and 8 bases had no gene match. The germline CDR1 and CDR2 sequences are SGHRS and YFSETQ. CDR3 length equals 16 residues. The CDR3 DNA reads TGCGCCAGCAGCATGCTCGGACTAGCGGGAGATAATGAGCAGTTCTTC. Residues: CASSMLGLAGDNEQFF.

The chain combines TRBV3-1 with TRBJ2-7; no firm D call. The V and J ends lost 4 bases and 3 bases respectively, with 16 bases between them. CDR3 length equals 15 residues. Germline V gives CDR1 LGHDT, CDR2 YNNKEL (reference sequence). CDR3 protein: CASSRAPGGGYEQYF. CDR3 in DNA: TGTGCCAGCAGCCGGGCCCCCGGCGGTGGCTACGAGCAGTACTTC.

V is TRBV7-2 and J is TRBJ2-7, with 9 bases that match TRBD1. The CDR3 spans 15 residues. Germline trimming cut 5 bases from V and 6 bases from J; bases unmatched to any gene: 11. CDR1 is SGHTA, CDR2 FQGNSA, per germline. The CDR3 DNA is TGTGCCAGCAGCCCACAGGGGGCGGCAGGGGGCGAGCAGTACTTC. It is translated as CASSPQGAAGGEQYF.

V is TRBV29-1 and J is TRBJ2-4; 7 bases fit TRBD1. The germline gives CDR1 SQVTM, CDR2 ANQGSEA. J gave up 2 bases and V 6 bases, and 4 bases lay outside the gene matches. This CDR3 is 13 amino acids long. The CDR3 sequence: CSVPGQPKNIQYF. The CDR3 nucleotides read TGCAGCGTCCCGGGACAGCCCAAAAACATTCAGTACTTC.

The gene calls are TRBV5-1 and TRBJ2-3, with 7 bases matching TRBD2. The CDR3 runs to 16 residues. Trimming cost V 2 bases and J 2 bases; bases outside gene matches: 8. Germline V gene data show CDR1 as SGHRS and CDR2 as YFSETQ. CDR3 sequence (DNA): TGCGCCAGCAGCTTCCAAGCGGGGCAAGTCACAGATACGCAGTATTTT. It codes for CASSFQAGQVTDTQYF.

This clonotype occurred a few times. The chain links TRBV20-1 to TRBJ2-1; 13 bases line up with TRBD2. The CDR3 is 16 amino acids. Germline assignment: CDR1 DFQATT and CDR2 SNEGSKA (reference sequence). V was clipped by 0 bases and J by 8 bases; unmatched bases: 7. The CDR3, as DNA: TGCAGTGCTAGAGATTTTAGGACTAGCGGGAGTTATGAGCAGTTCTTC. It specifies CSARDFRTSGSYEQFF.

The chain joins TRBV7-9 to TRBJ2-3; 7 nucleotides align to TRBD2. The CDR3 totals 14 residues. The germline V gene encodes CDR1 SEHNR and CDR2 FQNEAQ (reference sequence). The trim removed 3 bases at V and 4 bases at J, leaving 4 bases unmatched. The CDR3 nucleotides are TGTGCCAGCAGCTTCGCGGGGGTTGCAGATACGCAGTATTTT. It encodes CASSFAGVADTQYF.

The chain recombines TRBV28 with TRBJ2-5; D remains unclear. Trimming shortened V by 1 base and J by 11 bases, and 20 bases separated the two germline ends. CDR1 is MDHEN, CDR2 SYDVKM, per germline. The CDR3 runs 15 residues. The CDR3 DNA is TGTGCCAGCAGTTTATCTGGAAGGAGTTTGAGTAAGCAGTACTTC. Translating gives CASSLSGRSLSKQYF.

The chain joins TRBV2 to TRBJ2-7; 7 bases fit TRBD1. V trimming: 6 bases; J trimming: 3 bases; junction bases outside the gene matches: 8. From germline, CDR1 is SNHLY and CDR2 FYNNEI. This CDR3 is built from 14 residues. The CDR3 DNA follows: TGTGCCAGCAGGTATGACAGGGCTGGCTACGAGCAGTACTTC. This encodes CASRYDRAGYEQYF.

The rearrangement joins TRBV7-9 to TRBJ2-6, with 8 nucleotides matching TRBD1. J was trimmed by 2 bases and V by 2 bases; bases with no gene match: 5. Germline CDR1 is SEHNR and CDR2 is FQNEAQ (reference sequence). This CDR3 comprises 17 residues. For the CDR3, the DNA is TGTGCCAGCAGCTTACAGGGGGCTGTCGCTGGGGCCAACGTCCTGACTTTC. Protein sequence: CASSLQGAVAGANVLTF.

This clonotype was counted at least ten times. This chain links TRBV7-9 with TRBJ2-5, with TRBD1 matching over 7 bases. Germline CDR1 and CDR2: SEHNR and FQNEAQ (reference sequence). V lost 4 bases and J lost 4; bases outside the gene matches: 6. This CDR3 comprises 14 residues. Written as DNA, the CDR3 is TGTGCCAGCAGCTGGGACAGCCTCGGAGAGACCCAGTACTTC. Its translation: CASSWDSLGETQYF.

The chain couples TRBV19 to TRBJ2-1; D may be TRBD2 (6 bases). Germline CDR1 LNHDA, CDR2 SQIVND (reference sequence). The CDR3 consists of 15 residues. The V end was cut by 0 bases, the J end by 8 bases, with 14 bases between. CDR3 sequence (DNA): TGTGCCAGTAGTATAGACGGGAGAGTTGGATATGAGCAGTTCTTC. This encodes CASSIDGRVGYEQFF. The full variable domain, with the rest looked up from reference TRBV19 and TRBJ2-1, is DGGITQSPKYLFRKEGQNVTLSCEQNLNHDAMYWYRQDPGQGLRLIYYSQIVNDFQKGDIAEGYSVSREKKESFPLTVTSAQKNPTAFYLCASSIDGRVGYEQFFGPGTRLTVL.